This T cell receptor beta chain was captured in a study of cytomegalovirus exposure and HLA in healthy donors. Study results and limitations: With further analysis later on, most CMV-associated TCR beta chains appeared HLA-restricted. Association with HLA alleles at 0.05 false discovery rate was found for approximately 18,000 TCR beta sequences in a later analysis. TCR beta sequences reportedly predicted most subjects' HLA-A and HLA-B alleles accurately.

Notes on this clone: Its antigen is undetermined.

The primer mix had 60 Vbeta and 13 Jbeta primers. Sequencing was performed with immunoSEQ multiplex PCR; in TCRdb, only in-frame clones are kept and a portion is missing. The sample lists 150,000 to 200,000 clones; about 88% were seen once. This sequence was found in a woman between 18 and 29 years old in good health and CMV-seronegative. The sample taken for sequencing was PBMCs.

CDR3: CASSQDVRAANYGYTF. The DNA for the CDR3 is TGTGCCAGCAGCCAAGATGTCCGAGCCGCGAACTATGGCTACACCTTC. This chain uses TRBV4-2 with TRBJ1-2; D is undetermined. V was trimmed by 0 bases and J by 2 bases, leaving 13 bases between them. The CDR3 consists of 16 residues. Per the germline V gene, CDR1 is LGHNA and CDR2 is YNFKEQ.